This T cell receptor (beta chain) was profiled in a study of blood T cell repertoires in COVID-19. While infection was still active, Seattle patients were enrolled and then followed longitudinally. CDR1 and CDR2 (germline): SGDLS, YYNGEE. The CDR3 extends over 18 amino acids. The V gene end was trimmed by 5 bases and the J gene end by 0 bases; junction bases not matched to a gene: 16. Assay used: immunoSEQ multiplex PCR; TCRdb lists only in-frame clones, some missing. The profile shows around 150,000 clones, approximately 90% of them singletons. V usage is TRBV9 and J usage is TRBJ2-7, with TRBD2 matching over 8 bases. Sequencing was performed on peripheral blood. The clonotype originates from a man aged 30-40 years with COVID-19, enrolled during active disease. The CDR3 sequence: CASSPRGGGTSSSYEQYF. The CDR3, as DNA: TGTGCCAGCAGTCCCAGGGGCGGGGGGACCTCAAGCTCCTACGAGCAGTACTTC.